The 26 T cell receptor beta chains presented below share a single source sample, sequenced in a study of long-term antiretroviral therapy in people with HIV. An immunoSEQ assay, version v3.0, was performed at survey level. Produced via immunoSEQ multiplex PCR; TCRdb's table is partial and in-frame only. The sample consists of about 19,000 clones, around 92% of them appearing once. Sequenced here: unsorted PBMCs, sampled 3 years after starting antiretroviral therapy. The receptors were gathered from a man aged 50 or older with HIV.

The rearrangement uses TRBV29-1 and TRBJ2-2; 9 positions agree with TRBD1. The V and J ends lost 7 bases and 7 bases, in that order; junction bases with no gene match: 13. Germline-derived CDR1 and CDR2 are SQVTM and ANQGSEA. The CDR3 totals 15 residues. CDR3 in amino acids: CSAISGTGFGGELFF. DNA of the CDR3: TGCAGCGCTATCTCCGGGACAGGGTTCGGCGGGGAGCTGTTTTTT.

The chain combines TRBV27 with TRBJ2-1; D might be TRBD2 (6 bases). V gave up 3 bases and J gave up 1 base, with 13 bases separating them. Germline V gene data show CDR1 as MNHEY and CDR2 as SMNVEV (reference sequence). This CDR3 region has 16 residues. CDR3 DNA sequence: TGTGCCAGCAGTTTCAATGCGGGGTTATCCTACAATGAGCAGTTCTTC. This sequence encodes CASSFNAGLSYNEQFF.

The chain is built from TRBV19 and TRBJ1-3, with no clear D. V lost 5 bases, J lost 10 bases, and 12 bases lay in between. The CDR3 spans 12 residues. The germline V gene encodes CDR1 LNHDA and CDR2 SQIVND (reference sequence). The CDR3 region is CASSPRYGTIYF. The CDR3 DNA follows: TGTGCCAGTAGTCCTAGGTACGGGACCATATATTTT.

The chain couples TRBV6-6 to TRBJ1-1; 7 positions match TRBD1. Trimming at V came to 6 bases and at J to 1 base, leaving 5 bases not matched to a gene. Germline V gene data show CDR1 as MNHNY and CDR2 as SVGAGI (reference sequence). This CDR3 has 14 residues. The CDR3 DNA is TGTGCCAGCAGCTGGACAGGAGAGAACACTGAAGCTTTCTTT. It encodes CASSWTGENTEAFF.

This clone was counted once. The chain combines TRBV5-1 with TRBJ2-3; 10 nucleotides align to TRBD2. The germline V gene encodes CDR1 SGHRS and CDR2 YFSETQ. The CDR3 loop spans 18 amino acids. V lost 3 bases, J lost 4 bases, and 14 bases stayed unmatched. CDR3 region: CASSSNEPGLATADTQYF. The CDR3 DNA reads TGCGCCAGCAGCTCAAACGAGCCGGGACTAGCGACGGCAGATACGCAGTATTTT.

The chain joins TRBV5-5 to TRBJ2-7; 8 bases agree with TRBD1. The CDR3 runs 14 residues. The trim removed 3 bases at V and 2 bases at J, leaving 4 bases unmatched. CDR1 is SGHKS and CDR2 is YYEKEE in the germline V gene (reference sequence). Here the CDR3 reads CASSSWTGTYEQYF. The CDR3 nucleotides read TGTGCCAGCAGCTCGTGGACAGGGACCTACGAGCAGTACTTC.

The V call is TRBV10-3, the J call TRBJ2-1; 7 nucleotides align to TRBD2. The CDR3 is made up of 15 amino acids. With 0 bases clipped from V and 6 bases from J, the junction kept 5 bases outside the gene matches. Germline CDR1 and CDR2: ENHRY and SYGVKD. The CDR3 protein is CAISESGDYFNEQFF. CDR3 DNA sequence: TGTGCCATCAGTGAGTCAGGGGACTATTTCAATGAGCAGTTCTTC.

The J gene is TRBJ2-1, the V gene TRBV5-6; 7 nucleotides align to TRBD2. Germline values: CDR1 SGHDT, CDR2 YYEEEE. The CDR3 contains 13 residues. Trimming removed 5 bases from V and 9 bases from J; junction bases left unmatched: 8. In DNA form, the CDR3 reads TGTGCCAGCAGGCGTCGAGCGGGGCGTGAGCAGTTCTTC. Protein: CASRRRAGREQFF.

The chain employs TRBV10-2 and TRBJ2-1; 8 bases map to TRBD2. Germline-derived CDR1 and CDR2 are WSHSY and SAAADI. The length of the CDR3 is 13 residues. V lost 8 bases, J lost 1 base, and 1 base stayed unmatched. The CDR3 loop is CASVAGSYNEQFF. The CDR3 coding sequence is TGCGCCAGCGTAGCGGGGTCCTACAATGAGCAGTTCTTC.

V and J are TRBV30 and TRBJ2-1; D gene ambiguous. The CDR3 length is 12 residues. V lost 0 bases to trimming and J lost 7 bases, with 7 bases between them. CDR1 is GTSNPN and CDR2 is SVGIG in the germline V gene (reference sequence). The CDR3 here is CAWSVGINEQFF. The CDR3 DNA reads as TGTGCCTGGAGTGTTGGGATTAATGAGCAGTTCTTC.

The chain joins TRBV14 to TRBJ2-1; no clear D gene. Per the germline V gene, CDR1 is SGHDN and CDR2 is FVKESK. The V end was cut by 1 base, the J end by 3 bases, with 10 bases between. There are 15 residues in the CDR3. The CDR3 sequence is CASSQVASNYNEQFF. Here the CDR3 DNA reads TGTGCCAGCAGCCAAGTTGCCTCTAACTACAATGAGCAGTTCTTC.

The chain joins TRBV7-9 to TRBJ2-1; 10 nucleotides agree with TRBD1. J was trimmed by 5 bases and V by 4 bases; bases with no gene match: 8. In germline, CDR1 is SEHNR, CDR2 FQNEAQ (reference sequence). CDR3 length equals 16 residues. The CDR3 DNA follows: TGTGCCAGCAGCTACCCTAGGACAGGGGGAAACAATGAGCAGTTCTTC. It yields the protein CASSYPRTGGNNEQFF.

This rearrangement joins TRBV7-2 to TRBJ2-7; D unresolved. The germline V gene encodes CDR1 SGHTA and CDR2 FQGNSA. Trimming took 0 bases from V and 3 from J, leaving 6 bases between them. The CDR3 covers 13 residues. The CDR3: CASSLAPGYEQYF. In nucleotides, the CDR3 is TGTGCCAGCAGCTTAGCGCCGGGCTACGAGCAGTACTTC.

The rearrangement uses TRBV7-9 and TRBJ1-5; no reliable D call. The CDR3 length is 14 residues. Germline V gives CDR1 SEHNR, CDR2 FQNEAQ (reference sequence). Trimming stripped 2 bases from V and 5 bases from J, with 10 bases between. CDR3 residues: CASSLILGHQPQHF. For the CDR3, the DNA is TGTGCCAGCAGCTTAATCCTGGGTCATCAGCCCCAGCATTTT.

This chain uses TRBV10-3 with TRBJ2-2; D may be TRBD1 (6 bases). Trimming removed 2 bases from V and 5 bases from J, with 12 bases in between. Germline values: CDR1 ENHRY, CDR2 SYGVKD. This CDR3 has 15 amino acids. This chain's CDR3 is CAISEEDRFTGELFF. In nucleotides, the CDR3 is TGTGCCATCAGTGAGGAAGACAGGTTTACCGGGGAGCTGTTTTTT.

The chain joins TRBV27 to TRBJ1-2; 7 bases map to TRBD1. The CDR3 totals 13 residues. Trimming removed 7 bases from V and 5 bases from J; junction bases left unmatched: 7. The V gene's germline CDR1 is MNHEY and CDR2 SMNVEV (reference sequence). The CDR3: CASTGTAAYGYTF. CDR3 in DNA: TGTGCCAGCACCGGGACAGCGGCGTATGGCTACACCTTC.

The chain joins TRBV5-4 to TRBJ2-7; 12 bases agree with TRBD2. With V trimmed by 5 bases and J by 3 bases, 6 bases remained unmatched. Germline V gives CDR1 SGHNT, CDR2 YYREEE (reference sequence). CDR3 length: 15 residues. DNA of the CDR3: TGTGCCAGCAGTTACTCTAGCGGGGGGGACTACGAGCAGTACTTC. Its protein is CASSYSSGGDYEQYF. Complete variable domain (other parts from reference TRBV5-4 and TRBJ2-7): ETGVTQSPTHLIKTRGQQVTLRCSSQSGHNTVSWYQQALGQGPQFIFQYYREEENGRGNFPPRFSGLQFPNYSSELNVNALELDDSALYLCASSYSSGGDYEQYFGPGTRLTVT.

This chain connects TRBV6-1 to TRBJ1-1, with D maybe TRBD1 (5 bases). The germline V gene has CDR1 MNHNS and CDR2 SASEGT. The CDR3 contains 15 residues. The V end lost 1 base, the J end lost 0 bases, and 9 bases lay between the germline ends. CDR3 nucleotides: TGTGCCAGCAGTGAAGGATGGGGCATGAACACTGAAGCTTTCTTT. This encodes CASSEGWGMNTEAFF.

CDR3 in amino acids: CASSPGTSGADEQFF. As DNA, the CDR3 is TGTGCCAGCAGTCCCGGGACTAGCGGGGCAGATGAGCAGTTCTTC. The genes are TRBV6-5 and TRBJ2-1, with TRBD2 matching over 13 bases. CDR3 size: 15 residues. The J segment lost 8 bases and the V segment lost 5 bases, leaving 6 bases of the junction unmatched. Germline CDR1 and CDR2: MNHEY and SVGAGI.

This chain links TRBV5-6 with TRBJ1-4, with 7 bases fitting TRBD1. Germline V gene sequence: CDR1 SGHDT, CDR2 YYEEEE. The CDR3 spans 16 residues. J lost 4 bases, V lost 4 bases, and 10 bases had no gene match. CDR3 loop: CASSARQGYNNEKLFF. DNA for the CDR3: TGTGCCAGCAGCGCCAGACAGGGATACAATAATGAAAAACTGTTTTTT.

The gene calls are TRBV12-5 and TRBJ2-7, with TRBD1 as a possible D gene (7 bases). The CDR3 is 16 amino acids. Trimming removed 3 bases from V and 1 base from J, with 16 bases in between. CDR1 and CDR2 from the germline V gene are LGHNT and FRNRAP. CDR3 nucleotide sequence: TGTGCTAGTGGTTTCCCAGAGACAGGGAGGTCCTACGAGCAGTACTTC. Its translation: CASGFPETGRSYEQYF.

J is TRBJ1-2 and V is TRBV18; D is uncertain. Germline V CDR1 and CDR2: KGHSH, LQKENI. The germline V and J ends were trimmed by 6 bases and 5 bases, with 16 bases remaining between them. The CDR3 consists of 14 residues. The CDR3 sequence: CASSPTSGNYGYTF. The CDR3 DNA reads TGTGCCAGCTCTCCCACCTCCGGGAATTATGGCTACACCTTC. Complete variable domain (other parts from reference TRBV18 and TRBJ1-2): NAGVMQNPRHLVRRRGQEARLRCSPMKGHSHVYWYRQLPEEGLKFMVYLQKENIIDESGMPKERFSAEFPKEGPSILRIQQVVRGDSAAYFCASSPTSGNYGYTFGSGTRLTVV.

The V and J genes are TRBV18 and TRBJ1-5; D not certain. Trimming took off 4 bases at V and 1 base at J, with 5 bases between the two ends. The germline V gene has CDR1 KGHSH and CDR2 LQKENI. CDR3 length: 13 amino acids. The CDR3 here is CASSQDSNQPQHF. The CDR3 nucleotides are TGTGCCAGCTCACAAGACAGCAATCAGCCCCAGCATTTT.

V is TRBV19 and J is TRBJ2-7; D is ambiguous. V was trimmed by 3 bases and J by 1 base, leaving 10 bases between them. Germline-derived CDR1 and CDR2 are LNHDA and SQIVND (reference sequence). The CDR3 spans 14 residues. CDR3 sequence (DNA): TGTGCCAGTAGTATCGCAGGTGCGTCCTACGAGCAGTACTTC. It encodes CASSIAGASYEQYF.

The rearrangement joins TRBV27 to TRBJ2-7, with 11 nucleotides matching TRBD1. V was pared by 6 bases and J by 2 bases, with 9 bases of the junction left unmatched. The CDR3 has 16 amino acids. Per the germline V gene, CDR1 is MNHEY and CDR2 is SMNVEV (reference sequence). CDR3 sequence reads: CASSQRDRGRTYEQYF. The CDR3 DNA is TGTGCCAGCAGCCAAAGGGACAGGGGGAGAACCTACGAGCAGTACTTC.

The chain joins TRBV6-1 to TRBJ1-3; possible D gene TRBD1, 5 bases. With 6 bases removed from V and 1 base from J, the gap between germline ends came to 7 bases. This CDR3 has 13 residues. The germline V gene encodes CDR1 MNHNS and CDR2 SASEGT. The chain's CDR3 is CASRPGSGNTIYF. CDR3 nucleotides: TGTGCCAGCAGGCCAGGGTCTGGAAACACCATATATTTT.